A single T cell receptor (beta chain) is shown here with its context. At one boundary the junction diverges from the germline segment, which might be a read error. This entry comes from a study of blood T cell repertoires in COVID-19. Study as a whole: Samples of COVID-19 (acute and convalescent) were obtained from the United States, Italy and Spain.

Methods used by the authors: The assay estimated nucleated cells by amplifying reference gene primers. Clones were read by immunoSEQ multiplex PCR, and TCRdb kept only the in-frame ones, dropping some. V and J calls plus clone size are reproduced from that table; the DNA served to infer D and trimming. The sample holds about 260,000 clones, around 90% seen once. The germline V gene has CDR1 SGHTA and CDR2 FQGTGA. CDR3 size: 15 residues. The rearrangement links TRBV7-3 to TRBJ2-1, with 12 bases identical to TRBD1. The receptor comes from a woman between 50 and 59 years old who had recovered from COVID-19. Sequencing was done on a sample of peripheral blood. The CDR3 loop reads CASSLTGTGGAEQFF. Here the CDR3 DNA reads TGTGCCAGCAGCCTAACCGGGACAGGGGGCGCTGAGCAGTTCTTC.